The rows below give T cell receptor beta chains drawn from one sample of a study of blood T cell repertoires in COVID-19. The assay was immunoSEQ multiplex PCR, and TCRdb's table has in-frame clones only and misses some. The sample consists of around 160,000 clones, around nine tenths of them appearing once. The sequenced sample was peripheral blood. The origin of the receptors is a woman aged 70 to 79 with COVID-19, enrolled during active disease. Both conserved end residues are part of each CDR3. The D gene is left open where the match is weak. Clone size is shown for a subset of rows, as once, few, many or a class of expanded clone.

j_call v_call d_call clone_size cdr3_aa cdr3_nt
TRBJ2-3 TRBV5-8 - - CASSSPYTDTQYF TGTGCCAGCAGCTCCCCGTACACAGATACGCAGTATTTT
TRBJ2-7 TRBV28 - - CASSLPGTIHEQYF TGTGCCAGCAGTTTACCCGGGACAATCCACGAGCAGTACTTC
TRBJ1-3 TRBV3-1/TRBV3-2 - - CASSPTTPTSSGNTIYF TGTGCCAGCAGCCCCACGACACCGACCAGCTCTGGAAACACCATATATTTT
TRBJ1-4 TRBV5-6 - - CASSSGQISEKLFF TGTGCCAGCAGCTCAGGACAGATCTCTGAAAAACTGTTTTTT
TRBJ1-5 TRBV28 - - CASSHQLGNQPQHF TGTGCCAGCAGCCACCAGTTGGGCAATCAGCCCCAGCATTTT
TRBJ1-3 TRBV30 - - CAWQMRDGQSDFGNTIYF TGTGCCTGGCAGATGCGCGATGGACAGTCGGATTTCGGAAACACCATATATTTT
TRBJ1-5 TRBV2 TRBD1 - CASSVSRDRGPQPQHF TGTGCCAGCAGTGTTTCTCGGGACAGGGGGCCTCAGCCCCAGCATTTT
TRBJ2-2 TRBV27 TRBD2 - CASRLAGLNTGELFF TGTGCCAGCCGACTAGCGGGGTTGAACACCGGGGAGCTGTTTTTT
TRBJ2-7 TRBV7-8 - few CASSPPRRDEQYF TGTGCCAGCAGCCCCCCCAGACGGGACGAGCAGTACTTC
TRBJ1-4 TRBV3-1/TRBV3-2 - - CASSQRGGNEKLFF TGTGCCAGCAGCCAACGGGGGGGAAATGAAAAACTGTTTTTT
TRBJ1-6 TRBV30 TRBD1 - CAWGTERTNSPLHF TGTGCCTGGGGGACAGAGCGGACTAATTCACCCCTCCACTTT
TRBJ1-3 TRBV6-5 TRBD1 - CASRKQGSSGNTIYF TGTGCCAGCAGGAAACAGGGGAGCTCTGGAAACACCATATATTTT
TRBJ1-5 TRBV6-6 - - CASSYEVRDQPQHF TGTGCCAGCAGTTACGAGGTTCGTGATCAGCCCCAGCATTTT
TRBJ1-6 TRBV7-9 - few CASSFGQGNSPLHF TGTGCCAGCAGCTTCGGGCAGGGTAACTCACCCCTCCACTTT
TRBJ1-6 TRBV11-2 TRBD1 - CASSLDLRQGGNSPLHF TGTGCCAGCAGCTTAGATCTTAGACAGGGGGGAAATTCACCCCTCCACTTT
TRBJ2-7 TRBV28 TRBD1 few CASRDQRGTGTNF TGTGCCAGCAGAGATCAAAGGGGGACAGGGACGAACTTC
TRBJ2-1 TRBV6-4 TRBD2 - CARAGCPSYNEQFF TGTGCCAGAGCGGGGTGCCCCTCCTACAATGAGCAGTTCTTC
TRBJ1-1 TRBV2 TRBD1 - CASLDRETNTEAFF TGTGCCAGCCTGGACAGGGAAACAAACACTGAAGCTTTCTTT
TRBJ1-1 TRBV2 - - CASSRPGGTEAFF TGTGCCAGCAGCCGACCGGGGGGGACTGAAGCTTTCTTT
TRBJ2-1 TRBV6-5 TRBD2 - CAIALAGGINEQFF TGTGCGATAGCGTTAGCGGGGGGGATCAATGAGCAGTTCTTC
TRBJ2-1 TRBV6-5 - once CASIRGAGNEQFF TGTGCCAGCATCCGGGGGGCGGGTAATGAGCAGTTCTTC
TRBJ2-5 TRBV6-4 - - CASSVRVGETQYF TGTGCCAGCAGTGTCCGGGTCGGAGAGACCCAGTACTTC
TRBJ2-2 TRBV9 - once CASSPGDTSRHTGELFF TGTGCCAGCAGCCCCGGAGATACGAGTCGGCACACCGGGGAGCTGTTTTTT